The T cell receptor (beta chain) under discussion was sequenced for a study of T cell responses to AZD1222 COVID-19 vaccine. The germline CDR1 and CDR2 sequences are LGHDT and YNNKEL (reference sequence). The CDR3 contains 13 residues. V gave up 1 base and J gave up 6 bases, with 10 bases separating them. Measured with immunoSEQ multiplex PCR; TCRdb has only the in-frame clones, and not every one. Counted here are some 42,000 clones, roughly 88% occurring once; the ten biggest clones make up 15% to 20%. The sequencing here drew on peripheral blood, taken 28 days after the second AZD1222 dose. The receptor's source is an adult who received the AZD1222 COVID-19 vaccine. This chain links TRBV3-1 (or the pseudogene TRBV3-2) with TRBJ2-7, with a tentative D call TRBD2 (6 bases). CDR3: CASSQGTIAEQYF. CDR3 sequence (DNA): TGTGCCAGCAGCCAAGGGACTATCGCCGAGCAGTACTTC.